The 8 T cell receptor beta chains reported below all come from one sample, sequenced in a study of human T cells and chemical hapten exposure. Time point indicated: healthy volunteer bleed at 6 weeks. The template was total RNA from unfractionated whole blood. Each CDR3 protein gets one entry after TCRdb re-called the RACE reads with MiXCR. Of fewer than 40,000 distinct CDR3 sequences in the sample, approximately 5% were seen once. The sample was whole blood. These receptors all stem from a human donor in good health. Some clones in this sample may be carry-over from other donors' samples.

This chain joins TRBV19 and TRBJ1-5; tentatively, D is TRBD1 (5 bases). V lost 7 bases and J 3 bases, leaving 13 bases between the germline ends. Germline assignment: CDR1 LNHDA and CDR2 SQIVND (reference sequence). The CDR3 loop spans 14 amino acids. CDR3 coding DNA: TGTGCCAGTACCATGGGAGGGGTCAATCAGCCCCAGCATTTT. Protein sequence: CASTMGGVNQPQHF.

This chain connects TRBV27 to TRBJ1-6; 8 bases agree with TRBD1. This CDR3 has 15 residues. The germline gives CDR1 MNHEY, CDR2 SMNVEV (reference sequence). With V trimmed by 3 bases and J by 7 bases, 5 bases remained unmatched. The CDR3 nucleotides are TGTGCCAGCAGTTTCTCAGGGGGCAGGAATTCACCCCTCCACTTT. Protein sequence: CASSFSGGRNSPLHF.

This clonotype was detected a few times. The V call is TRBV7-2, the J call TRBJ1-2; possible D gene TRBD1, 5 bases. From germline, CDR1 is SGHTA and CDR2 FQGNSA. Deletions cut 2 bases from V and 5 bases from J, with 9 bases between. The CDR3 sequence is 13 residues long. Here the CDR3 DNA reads TGTGCCAGCAGCTTATTAAAGGGGTATGGCTACACCTTC. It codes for CASSLLKGYGYTF.

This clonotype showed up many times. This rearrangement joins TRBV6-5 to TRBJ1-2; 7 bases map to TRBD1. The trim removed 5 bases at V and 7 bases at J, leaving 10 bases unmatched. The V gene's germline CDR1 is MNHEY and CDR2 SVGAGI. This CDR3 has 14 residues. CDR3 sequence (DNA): TGTGCCAGCAGTAAATTGGACAGGATTGGTGGCTACACCTTC. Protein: CASSKLDRIGGYTF.

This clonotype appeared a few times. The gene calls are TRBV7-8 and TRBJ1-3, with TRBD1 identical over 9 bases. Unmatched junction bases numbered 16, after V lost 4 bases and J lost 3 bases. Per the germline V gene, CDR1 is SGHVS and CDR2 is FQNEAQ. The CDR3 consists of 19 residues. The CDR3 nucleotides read TGTGCCAGCAGCTCACAGCCGGGACAGGGAAAGCTACTTGGAAACACCATATATTTT. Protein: CASSSQPGQGKLLGNTIYF.

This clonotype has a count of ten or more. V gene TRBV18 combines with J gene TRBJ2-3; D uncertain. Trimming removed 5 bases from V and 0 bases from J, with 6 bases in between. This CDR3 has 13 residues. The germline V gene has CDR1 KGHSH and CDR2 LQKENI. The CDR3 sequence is CASSSSSTDTQYF. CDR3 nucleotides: TGTGCCAGCTCAAGCTCTAGCACAGATACGCAGTATTTT.

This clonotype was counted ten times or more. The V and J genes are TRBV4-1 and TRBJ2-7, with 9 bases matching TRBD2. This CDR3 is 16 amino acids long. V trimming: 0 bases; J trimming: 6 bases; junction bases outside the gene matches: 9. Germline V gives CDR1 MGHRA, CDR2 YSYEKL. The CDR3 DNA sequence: TGCGCCAGCAGCCAAGATCGGGCGCGGGGGGGGGCCGAGCAGTACTTC. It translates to CASSQDRARGGAEQYF.

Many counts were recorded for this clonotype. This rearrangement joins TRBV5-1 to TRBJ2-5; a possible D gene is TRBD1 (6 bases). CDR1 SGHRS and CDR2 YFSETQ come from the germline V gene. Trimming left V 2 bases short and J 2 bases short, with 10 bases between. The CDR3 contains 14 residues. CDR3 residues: CASSFPDRQETQYF. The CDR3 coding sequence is TGCGCCAGCAGCTTCCCGGACAGACAAGAGACCCAGTACTTC.